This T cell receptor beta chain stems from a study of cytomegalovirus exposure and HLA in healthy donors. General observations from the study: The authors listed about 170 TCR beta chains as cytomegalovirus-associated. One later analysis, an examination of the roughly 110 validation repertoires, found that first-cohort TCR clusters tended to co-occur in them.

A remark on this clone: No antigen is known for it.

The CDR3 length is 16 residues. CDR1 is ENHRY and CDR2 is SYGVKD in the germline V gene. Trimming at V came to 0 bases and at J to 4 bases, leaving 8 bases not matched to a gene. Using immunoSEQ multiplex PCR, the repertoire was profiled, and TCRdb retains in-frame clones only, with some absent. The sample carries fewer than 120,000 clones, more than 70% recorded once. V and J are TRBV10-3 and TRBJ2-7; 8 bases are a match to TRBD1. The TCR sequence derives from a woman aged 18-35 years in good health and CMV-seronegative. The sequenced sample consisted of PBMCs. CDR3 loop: CAISESGAGGRYEQYF. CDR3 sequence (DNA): TGTGCCATCAGTGAGTCGGGGGCAGGGGGCAGGTACGAGCAGTACTTC.